The clone carrying this T cell receptor beta chain was recorded a few times. The data are from a study of Graves' ophthalmopathy and Graves' hyperthyroidism. The TCR beta CDR3 regions underwent amplification from RNA transcripts. After a first-round RT-PCR with HTBI primers, a second-round multiplex PCR was run. TCRdb redid the calling of the multiplex PCR reads with MiXCR, one entry per CDR3 protein. The sample holds about 13,000 distinct CDR3 sequences, roughly 50% seen once. V trimming: 6 bases; J trimming: 4 bases; junction bases outside the gene matches: 8. Germline values: CDR1 SNHLY, CDR2 FYNNEI. This CDR3 has 15 residues.

This chain uses TRBV2 with TRBJ1-4; 7 bases agree with TRBD1. This sequence originates from a young woman with Graves' ophthalmopathy. Material: peripheral blood. DNA of the CDR3: TGTGCCAGCAGGGACGGGACAGCCAATAATGAAAAACTGTTTTTT. It specifies CASRDGTANNEKLFF.